This T cell receptor beta chain was captured by sequencing in a study of blood T cells in healthy people across ages. Combining a sample-barcoded 5' primer with a J-beta primer mix, a second PCR ran for 7 to 11 cycles. In TCRdb, the 5' RACE reads were re-called with MiXCR into one record per CDR3 protein. The repertoire holds 780,000 or so distinct CDR3 sequences, roughly 50% seen once, with about 42% in the top ten. The receptor was isolated from a man aged 80 or over in good health. Sequenced material: blood.

Written as DNA, the CDR3 is TGCAGCGTTGAAATCGGAATTCTAGCGGGAGAGTACTTC. It translates to CSVEIGILAGEYF. The chain recombines TRBV29-1 with TRBJ2-7, with 10 bases that match TRBD2. From germline, CDR1 is SQVTM and CDR2 ANQGSEA. This CDR3 contains 13 residues. Unmatched junction bases numbered 9, after V lost 2 bases and J lost 11 bases.